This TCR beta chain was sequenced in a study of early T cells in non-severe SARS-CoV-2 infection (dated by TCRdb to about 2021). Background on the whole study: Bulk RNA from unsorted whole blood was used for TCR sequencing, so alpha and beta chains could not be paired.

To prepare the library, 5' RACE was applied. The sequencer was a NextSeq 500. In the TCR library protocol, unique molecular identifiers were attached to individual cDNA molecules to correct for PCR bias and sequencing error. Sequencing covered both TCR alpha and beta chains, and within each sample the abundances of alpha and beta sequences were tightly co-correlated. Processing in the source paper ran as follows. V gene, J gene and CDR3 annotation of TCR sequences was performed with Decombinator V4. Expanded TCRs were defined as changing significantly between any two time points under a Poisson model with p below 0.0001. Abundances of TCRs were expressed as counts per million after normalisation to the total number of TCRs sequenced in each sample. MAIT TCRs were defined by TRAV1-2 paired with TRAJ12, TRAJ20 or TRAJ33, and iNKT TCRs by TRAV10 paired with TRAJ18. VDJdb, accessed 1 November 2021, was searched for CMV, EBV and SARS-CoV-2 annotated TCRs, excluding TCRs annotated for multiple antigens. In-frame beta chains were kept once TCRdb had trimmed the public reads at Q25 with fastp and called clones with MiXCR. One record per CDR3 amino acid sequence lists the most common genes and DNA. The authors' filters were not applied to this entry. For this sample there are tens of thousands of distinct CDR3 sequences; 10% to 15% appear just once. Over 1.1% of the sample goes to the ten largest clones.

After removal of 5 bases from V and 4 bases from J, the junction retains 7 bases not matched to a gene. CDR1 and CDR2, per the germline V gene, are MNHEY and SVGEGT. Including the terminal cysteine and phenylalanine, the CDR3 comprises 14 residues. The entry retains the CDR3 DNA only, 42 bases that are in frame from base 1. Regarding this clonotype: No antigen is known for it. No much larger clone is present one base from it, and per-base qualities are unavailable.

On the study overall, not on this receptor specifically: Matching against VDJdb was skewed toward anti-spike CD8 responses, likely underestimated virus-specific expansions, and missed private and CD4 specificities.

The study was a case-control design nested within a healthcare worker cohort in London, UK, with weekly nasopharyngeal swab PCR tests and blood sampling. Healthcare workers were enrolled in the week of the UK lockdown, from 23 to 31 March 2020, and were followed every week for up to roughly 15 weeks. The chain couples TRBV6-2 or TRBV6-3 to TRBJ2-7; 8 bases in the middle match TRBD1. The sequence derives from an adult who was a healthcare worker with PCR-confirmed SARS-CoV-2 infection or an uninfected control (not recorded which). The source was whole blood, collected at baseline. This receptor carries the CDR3 CASSPTDRAYEQYF. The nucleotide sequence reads TGTGCCAGCAGTCCGACGGACAGGGCGTACGAGCAGTACTTC.